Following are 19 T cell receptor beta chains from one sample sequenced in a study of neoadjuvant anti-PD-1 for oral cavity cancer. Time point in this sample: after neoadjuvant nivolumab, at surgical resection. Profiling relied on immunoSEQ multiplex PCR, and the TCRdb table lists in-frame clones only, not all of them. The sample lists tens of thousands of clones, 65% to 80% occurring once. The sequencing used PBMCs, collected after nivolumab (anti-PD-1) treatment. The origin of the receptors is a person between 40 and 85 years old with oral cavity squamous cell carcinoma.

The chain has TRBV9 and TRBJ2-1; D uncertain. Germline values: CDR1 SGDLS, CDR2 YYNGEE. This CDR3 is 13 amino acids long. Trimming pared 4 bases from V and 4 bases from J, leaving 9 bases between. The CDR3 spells CASSPDPYNEQFF. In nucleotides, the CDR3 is TGTGCCAGCAGCCCGGACCCGTACAATGAGCAGTTCTTC. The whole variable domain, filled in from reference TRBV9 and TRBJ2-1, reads DSGVTQTPKHLITATGQRVTLRCSPRSGDLSVYWYQQSLDQGLQFLIQYYNGEERAKGNILERFSAQQFPDLHSELNLSSLELGDSALYFCASSPDPYNEQFFGPGTRLTVL.

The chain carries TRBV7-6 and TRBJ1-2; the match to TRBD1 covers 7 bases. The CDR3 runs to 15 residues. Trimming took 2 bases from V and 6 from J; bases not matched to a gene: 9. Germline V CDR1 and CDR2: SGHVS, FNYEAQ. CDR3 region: CASSLLPGGEDGYTF. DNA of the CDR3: TGTGCCAGCAGCTTACTCCCAGGGGGTGAAGATGGCTACACCTTC.

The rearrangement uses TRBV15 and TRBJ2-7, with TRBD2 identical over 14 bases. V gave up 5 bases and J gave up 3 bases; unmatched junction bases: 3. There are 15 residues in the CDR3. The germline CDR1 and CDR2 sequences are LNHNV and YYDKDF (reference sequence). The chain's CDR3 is CATSVGLAGDYEQYF. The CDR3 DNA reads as TGTGCCACCAGCGTGGGACTAGCGGGAGACTACGAGCAGTACTTC.

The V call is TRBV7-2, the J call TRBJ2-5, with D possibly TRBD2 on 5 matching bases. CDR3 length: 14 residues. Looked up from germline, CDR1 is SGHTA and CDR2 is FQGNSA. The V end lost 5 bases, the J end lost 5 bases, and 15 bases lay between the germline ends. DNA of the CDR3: TGTGCCAGCAGCCACCGGACCCGGAGGGAGACCCAGTACTTC. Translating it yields CASSHRTRRETQYF.

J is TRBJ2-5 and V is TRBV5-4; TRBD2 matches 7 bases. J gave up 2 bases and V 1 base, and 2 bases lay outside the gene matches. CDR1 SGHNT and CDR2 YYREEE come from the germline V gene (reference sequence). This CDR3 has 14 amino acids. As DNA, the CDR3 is TGTGCCAGCAGCTTGAAAGCGGGGCAAGAGACCCAGTACTTC. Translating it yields CASSLKAGQETQYF.

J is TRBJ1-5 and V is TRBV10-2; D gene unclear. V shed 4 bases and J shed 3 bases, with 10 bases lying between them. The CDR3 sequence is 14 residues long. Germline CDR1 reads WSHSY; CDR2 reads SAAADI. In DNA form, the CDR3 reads TGCGCCAGCAGTGTAGAAAGGAACAATCAGCCCCAGCATTTT. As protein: CASSVERNNQPQHF.

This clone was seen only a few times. DNA of the CDR3: TGTGCCAGCAGCCGCCGAAGGGGTAATCAGCCCCAGCATTTT. It translates to CASSRRRGNQPQHF. The chain carries TRBV6-6 and TRBJ1-5; D possibly corresponds to TRBD1 (5 bases). Trimming left V 6 bases short and J 4 bases short, with 13 bases between. The CDR3 is 14 residues long. The germline CDR1 and CDR2 sequences are MNHNY and SVGAGI (reference sequence).

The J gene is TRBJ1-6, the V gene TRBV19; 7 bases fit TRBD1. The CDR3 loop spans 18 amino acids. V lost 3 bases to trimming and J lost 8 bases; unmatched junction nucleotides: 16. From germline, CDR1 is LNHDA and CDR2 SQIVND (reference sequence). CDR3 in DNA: TGTGCCAGTAGTATTAGACGGACAGGACTTCTCGGGGATTCACCCCTCCACTTT. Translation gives CASSIRRTGLLGDSPLHF. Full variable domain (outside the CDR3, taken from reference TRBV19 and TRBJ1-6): DGGITQSPKYLFRKEGQNVTLSCEQNLNHDAMYWYRQDPGQGLRLIYYSQIVNDFQKGDIAEGYSVSREKKESFPLTVTSAQKNPTAFYLCASSIRRTGLLGDSPLHFGNGTRLTVT.

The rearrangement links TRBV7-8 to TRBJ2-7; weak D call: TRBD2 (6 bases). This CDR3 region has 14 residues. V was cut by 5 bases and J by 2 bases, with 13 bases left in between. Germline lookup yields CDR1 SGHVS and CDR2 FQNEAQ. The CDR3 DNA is TGTGCCAGCAGCGCCGGGACTCTTACCTACGAGCAGTACTTC. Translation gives CASSAGTLTYEQYF.

The CDR3 DNA reads TGTGCCTGGAGGGCGGGAGGGGGTTACTCGTTCTTC. This codes for CAWRAGGGYSFF. V gene TRBV30 combines with J gene TRBJ2-1, with 9 positions matching TRBD2. CDR3 length: 12 residues. The V and J ends lost 3 bases and 15 bases, in that order; junction bases with no gene match: 9. Germline lookup yields CDR1 GTSNPN and CDR2 SVGIG (reference sequence).

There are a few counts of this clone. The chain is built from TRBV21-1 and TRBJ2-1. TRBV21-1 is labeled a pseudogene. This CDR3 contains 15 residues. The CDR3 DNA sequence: TGTGCCAGCAGCAATGAGAGGGGGGCCTACAATGAGCAGTTCTTC. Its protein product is CASSNERGAYNEQFF.

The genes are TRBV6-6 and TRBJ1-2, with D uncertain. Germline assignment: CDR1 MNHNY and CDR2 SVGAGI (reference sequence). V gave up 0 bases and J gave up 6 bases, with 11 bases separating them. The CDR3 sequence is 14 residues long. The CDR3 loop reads CASSYSTAPDGYTF. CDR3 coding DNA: TGTGCCAGCAGTTACTCTACAGCACCCGATGGCTACACCTTC.

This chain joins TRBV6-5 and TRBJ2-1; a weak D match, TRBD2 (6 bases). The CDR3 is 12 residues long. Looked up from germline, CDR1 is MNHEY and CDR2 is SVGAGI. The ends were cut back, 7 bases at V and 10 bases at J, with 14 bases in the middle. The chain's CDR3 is CASIGLAAEQFF. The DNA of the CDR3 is TGTGCCAGCATTGGGTTAGCGGCCGAGCAGTTCTTC.

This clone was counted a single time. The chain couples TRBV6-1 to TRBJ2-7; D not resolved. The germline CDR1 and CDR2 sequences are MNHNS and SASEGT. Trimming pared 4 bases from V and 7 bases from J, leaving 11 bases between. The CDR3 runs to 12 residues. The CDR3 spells CASSVPSVEQYF. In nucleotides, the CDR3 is TGTGCCAGCAGTGTGCCCTCGGTGGAGCAGTACTTC.

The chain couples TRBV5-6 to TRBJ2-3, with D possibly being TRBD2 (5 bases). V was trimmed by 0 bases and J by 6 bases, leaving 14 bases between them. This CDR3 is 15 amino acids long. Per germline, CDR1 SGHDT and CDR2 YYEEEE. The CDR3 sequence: CASSLGSVRGDTQYF. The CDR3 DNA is TGTGCCAGCAGCTTGGGCAGCGTCAGAGGGGATACGCAGTATTTT.

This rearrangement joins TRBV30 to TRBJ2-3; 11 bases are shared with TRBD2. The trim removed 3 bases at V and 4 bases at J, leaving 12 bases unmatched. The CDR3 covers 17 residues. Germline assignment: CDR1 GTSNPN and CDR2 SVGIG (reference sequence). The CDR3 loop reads CAWSLTGLAGGSDTQYF. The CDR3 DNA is TGTGCCTGGAGCCTAACGGGGCTAGCGGGAGGATCAGATACGCAGTATTTT.

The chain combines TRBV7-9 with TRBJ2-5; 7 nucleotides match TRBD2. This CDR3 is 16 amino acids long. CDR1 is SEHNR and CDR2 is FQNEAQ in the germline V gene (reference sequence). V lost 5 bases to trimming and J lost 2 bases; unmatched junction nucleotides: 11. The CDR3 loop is CASSPATASGQETQYF. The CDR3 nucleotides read TGTGCCAGCAGCCCCGCGACCGCTAGCGGACAAGAGACCCAGTACTTC.

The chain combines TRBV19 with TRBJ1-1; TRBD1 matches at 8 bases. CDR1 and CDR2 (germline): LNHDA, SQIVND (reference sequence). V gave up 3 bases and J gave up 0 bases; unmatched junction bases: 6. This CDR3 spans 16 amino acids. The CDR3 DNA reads TGTGCCAGTAGTATGAGACAGGGGTACATGAACACTGAAGCTTTCTTT. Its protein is CASSMRQGYMNTEAFF.

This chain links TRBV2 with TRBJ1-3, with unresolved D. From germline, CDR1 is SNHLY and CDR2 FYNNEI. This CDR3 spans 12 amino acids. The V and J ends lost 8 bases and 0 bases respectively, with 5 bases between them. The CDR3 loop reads CASLRSGNTIYF. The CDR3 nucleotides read TGTGCCAGCCTGCGCTCTGGAAACACCATATATTTT. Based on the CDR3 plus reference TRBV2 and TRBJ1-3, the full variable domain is EPEVTQTPSHQVTQMGQEVILRCVPISNHLYFYWYRQILGQKVEFLVSFYNNEISEKSEIFDDQFSVERPDGSNFTLKIRSTKLEDSAMYFCASLRSGNTIYFGEGSWLTVV.